Detailed here is one TCR beta chain. Its specificity is not known. The record originates from a study of cytomegalovirus exposure and HLA in healthy donors. This cohort consisted of healthy bone marrow donors. Findings of the study overall: According to a later analysis, donors in an Asian-associated ancestry cluster reportedly had fewer N-insertions than the approximately 730-donor mean. The study labeled 180 or so TCR beta chains cytomegalovirus-associated.

This PCR relied on a set of 60 Vbeta primers and 13 Jbeta primers. The table came from immunoSEQ multiplex PCR; TCRdb's copy has only in-frame clones and leaves some out. The data hold over 150,000 clones, with less than 90% observed a single time. The clonotype originates from a boy aged 2 to 10 in good health and CMV-seronegative. The sample taken for sequencing was PBMCs.

This CDR3 is CASSPGLSNEQFF. CDR3 DNA: TGCGCCAGCAGCCCGGGACTATCCAATGAGCAGTTCTTC. This rearrangement joins TRBV5-1 to TRBJ2-1, with 7 bases matching TRBD2. The CDR3 extends over 13 amino acids. The V segment lost 4 bases and the J segment 6 bases; nucleotides outside the gene matches: 4. From germline, CDR1 is SGHRS and CDR2 YFSETQ.